This T cell receptor (beta chain) emerged from a study of T cells in Graves' hyperthyroidism and ophthalmopathy. Across the study: Peripheral blood samples were taken at initial diagnosis, prior to any treatment.

Findings and caveats of the study: Blood also showed most of the thyroid clonotypes that were expanded above 0.001.

In this sample, this clonotype turned up a few times. Its antigen is as yet unknown. Germline CDR1 is SQVTM and CDR2 is ANQGSEA. The CDR3 is 13 amino acids. Trimming removed 4 bases at V and 0 bases at J, with 9 bases between. What was amplified from RNA transcripts were TCR beta CDR3 regions. The HTBI primer set drove a first-round RT-PCR of the TCR CDR3. TCRdb independently ran MiXCR on the multiplex PCR reads; one entry per CDR3 protein. Here the sample spans a few hundred thousand distinct CDR3 sequences, more than 14% being singletons. Material for sequencing was blood. The clonotype originates from a woman aged 25 to 39 with Graves' ophthalmopathy. The chain combines TRBV29-1 with TRBJ1-1, with D unresolved. The chain's CDR3 is CSVGEQLNTEAFF. CDR3 DNA: TGCAGCGTTGGGGAACAGTTGAACACTGAAGCTTTCTTT.